The sequence of this T cell receptor beta chain was determined in a study of identical twins. This CDR3 comprises 16 residues. Trimming cost V 6 bases and J 2 bases; bases outside gene matches: 12. Germline loops: CDR1 MNHNS, CDR2 SASEGT. Carrying unique molecular identifiers, the cDNA also gained a universal primer site through template switching. TCRdb passed the 5' RACE reads through MiXCR, listing each CDR3 protein once. The sample yields 550,000 to 700,000 distinct CDR3 sequences, about 20% seen once. This clonotype was seen repeatedly, ten times or more. A further study also used this sample, focusing on T cells expressing NK-cell markers.

The source is a woman between 18 and 29 years old in good health. The rearrangement joins TRBV6-1 to TRBJ2-7; TRBD2 matches at 8 bases. Sequencing was performed on PBMCs. Here the CDR3 reads CASSRDTSGGAYEQYF. As DNA, the CDR3 is TGTGCCAGCAGCCGAGATACCAGCGGGGGTGCCTACGAGCAGTACTTC.